A selection of T cell receptor beta chains follows, all from one sample in a study of brain T cells in children with intractable seizures. The repertoire was sequenced with immunoSEQ multiplex PCR; TCRdb's copy has only in-frame clones and lacks some. Seen here are 60,000 to 85,000 clones, just over 90% observed once, and the top ten hold roughly 1.4%. Specimen: peripheral blood, collected at surgery. These TCRs come from a boy less than two years old with tuberous sclerosis and intractable seizures. The CDR3 runs from the conserved cysteine through the conserved F or W. The order of the fields is J gene, D gene, V gene, clone size, CDR3 protein, CDR3 DNA. A D gene is named only where the DNA matches it firmly. For some rows the clone size is stated as once, few or many, or as a class when expanded; others skip it.

>TRBJ1-2|TRBD1|TRBV2|NA
CATLQGGDGYTF
TGTGCCACCCTACAGGGGGGAGATGGCTACACCTTC
>TRBJ2-5|NA|TRBV9|NA
CASSVAGEETQYF
TGTGCCAGCAGCGTAGCAGGGGAAGAGACCCAGTACTTC
>TRBJ2-7|NA|TRBV5-4|NA
CASSRDIREQYF
TGTGCCAGCAGCCGGGACATAAGAGAGCAGTACTTC
>TRBJ1-3|NA|TRBV2|NA
CASIQDSGNTIYF
TGTGCCAGCATACAGGACTCTGGAAACACCATATATTTT
>TRBJ1-2|NA|TRBV19|NA
CASLPAFQQGYGYTF
TGTGCCAGCCTCCCCGCCTTTCAACAGGGCTATGGCTACACCTTC
>TRBJ1-1|NA|TRBV21-1|NA
CATIGQGANTEAFF
TGTGCCACCATTGGACAGGGGGCAAACACTGAAGCTTTCTTT
>TRBJ1-2|NA|TRBV7-6|NA
CASSQLRATGGYTF
TGTGCCAGCAGCCAATTACGGGCCACCGGAGGCTACACCTTC
>TRBJ2-1|NA|TRBV7-9|NA
CASSQTPPGYNEQFF
TGTGCCAGCAGCCAAACACCTCCGGGGTACAATGAGCAGTTCTTC
>TRBJ1-6|TRBD1|TRBV6-5|few
CASIGTGISPLHF
TGTGCCAGCATCGGGACAGGAATTTCACCCCTCCACTTT
>TRBJ2-2|NA|TRBV6-5|NA
CASSRGNTGELFF
TGTGCCAGCAGCCGGGGAAACACCGGGGAGCTGTTTTTT
>TRBJ2-7|TRBD1|TRBV5-4|NA
CASSLNPGQGYEQYF
TGTGCCAGCAGCTTGAACCCAGGACAGGGCTACGAGCAGTACTTC